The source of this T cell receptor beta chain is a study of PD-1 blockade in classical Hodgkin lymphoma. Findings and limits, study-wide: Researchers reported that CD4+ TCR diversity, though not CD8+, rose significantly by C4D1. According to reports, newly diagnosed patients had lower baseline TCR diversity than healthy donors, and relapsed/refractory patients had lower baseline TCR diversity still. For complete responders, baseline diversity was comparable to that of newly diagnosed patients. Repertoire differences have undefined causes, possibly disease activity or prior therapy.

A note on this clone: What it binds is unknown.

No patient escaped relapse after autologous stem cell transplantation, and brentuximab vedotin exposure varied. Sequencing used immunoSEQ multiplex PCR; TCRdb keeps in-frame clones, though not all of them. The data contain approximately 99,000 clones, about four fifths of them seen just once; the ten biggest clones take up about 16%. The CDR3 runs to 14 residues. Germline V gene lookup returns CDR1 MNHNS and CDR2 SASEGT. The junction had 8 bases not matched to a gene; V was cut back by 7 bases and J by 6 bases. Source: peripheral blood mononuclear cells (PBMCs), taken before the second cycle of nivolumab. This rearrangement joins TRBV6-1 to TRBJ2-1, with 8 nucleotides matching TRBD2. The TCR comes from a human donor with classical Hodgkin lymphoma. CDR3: CASNQAGDFNEQFF. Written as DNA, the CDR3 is TGTGCCAGCAATCAAGCGGGAGACTTCAATGAGCAGTTCTTC.